This passage covers 18 T cell receptor beta chains from one sample sequenced in a study of OX40 agonist ivuxolimab in advanced cancers. The data were produced by immunoSEQ multiplex PCR, yet TCRdb's version contains in-frame clones alone and is incomplete. The data contain tens of thousands of clones, 84% of them singletons. The source was CD4+ or CD8+ T cells sorted from blood, collected in a trial of the OX40 agonist ivuxolimab. The receptor source for this set is an adult with an advanced solid tumor such as melanoma, head and neck, liver or kidney cancer.

The chain uses TRBV6-5 and TRBJ1-6; D gene unclear. Germline CDR1 and CDR2: MNHEY and SVGAGI. The CDR3 spans 12 residues. V lost 8 bases to trimming and J lost 8 bases, with 10 bases between them. The CDR3 loop is CASAGYDSPLHF. The CDR3 DNA reads as TGTGCCAGCGCCGGTTATGATTCACCCCTCCACTTT.

The chain has TRBV20-1 and TRBJ2-7; D is possibly TRBD2 (5 bases). The ends were cut back, 5 bases at V and 3 bases at J, with 8 bases in the middle. This CDR3 is 11 amino acids long. Germline loops: CDR1 DFQATT, CDR2 SNEGSKA (reference sequence). The CDR3, as DNA: TGCAGTGCTCCGGGGAACTACGAGCAGTACTTC. It yields the protein CSAPGNYEQYF.

The chain has TRBV7-2 and TRBJ1-3; no firm D call. V was trimmed by 0 bases and J by 9 bases, leaving 6 bases between them. This CDR3 has 12 residues. Germline CDR1 SGHTA, CDR2 FQGNSA. CDR3 region: CASSLAHGTIYF. CDR3 sequence (DNA): TGTGCCAGCAGCTTAGCGCACGGCACCATATATTTT.

This clone showed up just once. The gene calls are TRBV7-9 and TRBJ1-4; 7 bases map to TRBD1. The ends lost 5 bases at V and 4 bases at J; junction bases unmatched: 4. The CDR3 consists of 14 residues. CDR1 and CDR2 (germline): SEHNR, FQNEAQ (reference sequence). The CDR3: CASSQGQVNEKLFF. CDR3 coding DNA: TGTGCCAGCAGCCAAGGACAGGTTAATGAAAAACTGTTTTTT.

The chain has TRBV4-3 and TRBJ2-2; D remains unclear. The germline V gene encodes CDR1 LGHNA and CDR2 YSLEER. Trimming shortened V by 2 bases and J by 9 bases, and 13 bases separated the two germline ends. The CDR3 consists of 14 residues. The CDR3: CASSQLAENRELFF. As DNA, the CDR3 is TGCGCCAGCAGCCAACTCGCAGAAAATAGGGAGCTGTTTTTT.

The chain couples TRBV29-1 to TRBJ2-7; possibly TRBD2 for D (5 bases). The CDR3 contains 13 residues. Deletions cut 0 bases from V and 2 bases from J, with 8 bases between. Germline values: CDR1 SQVTM, CDR2 ANQGSEA. CDR3 DNA sequence: TGCAGCGTTGAAGATGACGGGGCCTACGAGCAGTACTTC. This codes for CSVEDDGAYEQYF.

The CDR3 loop is CASSQGTSGYEQYF. Here the CDR3 DNA reads TGCGCCAGCAGCCAAGGGACTAGCGGTTACGAGCAGTACTTC. J is TRBJ2-7 and V is TRBV4-3; 10 positions agree with TRBD2. V was clipped by 1 base and J by 4 bases; unmatched bases: 1. The CDR3 totals 14 residues. The germline V gene has CDR1 LGHNA and CDR2 YSLEER.

The chain employs TRBV30 and TRBJ1-1; D possibly corresponds to TRBD1 (5 bases). The V end was cut by 5 bases, the J end by 0 bases, with 13 bases between. CDR3 length: 14 amino acids. Germline loops: CDR1 GTSNPN, CDR2 SVGIG (reference sequence). In nucleotides, the CDR3 is TGTGCCTGGTCTAAGGGGAACCTGAACACTGAAGCTTTCTTT. Residues: CAWSKGNLNTEAFF.

The chain is built from TRBV7-8 and TRBJ2-1, with 11 bases lining up with TRBD1. CDR3 size: 16 residues. J gave up 6 bases and V 5 bases, and 9 bases lay outside the gene matches. The germline CDR1 and CDR2 sequences are SGHVS and FQNEAQ. The CDR3 DNA sequence: TGTGCCAGCAGCCCAGCCCCCGGGACAGGGGGCAATGAGCAGTTCTTC. Translated: CASSPAPGTGGNEQFF.

V usage is TRBV7-2 and J usage is TRBJ1-2; maybe TRBD1 (5 bases). CDR1 and CDR2 from the germline V gene are SGHTA and FQGNSA. CDR3 length equals 15 residues. V lost 4 bases, J lost 8 bases, and 20 bases lay in between. Here the CDR3 DNA reads TGTGCCAGCAGCTCTAGCGGTGGGGGAAGGGTGGGCTACACCTTC. The encoded protein is CASSSSGGGRVGYTF.

The rearrangement joins TRBV4-2 to TRBJ1-1; no reliable D call. Germline lookup yields CDR1 LGHNA and CDR2 YNFKEQ. Trimming took 1 base from V and 2 from J, leaving 11 bases between them. There are 15 residues in the CDR3. The CDR3 here is CASSQVGNSNTEAFF. As DNA, the CDR3 is TGTGCCAGCAGCCAAGTGGGGAACAGCAACACTGAAGCTTTCTTT.

The chain is built from TRBV18 and TRBJ1-1; a weak D match, TRBD1 (6 bases). The CDR3 covers 14 residues. Germline-derived CDR1 and CDR2 are KGHSH and LQKENI. V was cut by 4 bases and J by 4 bases, with 13 bases left in between. The CDR3 is CASSQGQRGTEAFF. CDR3 DNA: TGTGCCAGCTCACAAGGACAGCGGGGCACTGAAGCTTTCTTT.

V gene TRBV12-5 combines with J gene TRBJ2-3; 7 bases are shared with TRBD1. Losses at the gene ends were 3 bases for V and 3 bases for J; bases not matched to a gene: 6. The CDR3 is 15 residues long. CDR1 and CDR2 from the germline V gene are LGHNT and FRNRAP. CDR3 residues: CASGFPGQLTDTQYF. The CDR3 region has the DNA TGTGCTAGTGGTTTCCCGGGACAGTTAACAGATACGCAGTATTTT.

The CDR3 region is CASSLADTQYF. CDR3 DNA: TGTGCCAGCAGCTTAGCAGATACGCAGTATTTT. The genes are TRBV7-9 and TRBJ2-3; unclear D gene. The V gene's germline CDR1 is SEHNR and CDR2 FQNEAQ (reference sequence). CDR3 length equals 11 residues. V was cut by 0 bases and J by 5 bases, with 0 bases left in between. The complete variable domain, with remaining parts taken from reference TRBV7-9 and TRBJ2-3, reads DTGVSQNPRHKITKRGQNVTFRCDPISEHNRLYWYRQTLGQGPEFLTYFQNEAQLEKSRLLSDRFSAERPKGSFSTLEIQRTEQGDSAMYLCASSLADTQYFGPGTRLTVL.

This chain links TRBV4-1 with TRBJ2-1; no definite D call. CDR1 is MGHRA and CDR2 is YSYEKL in the germline V gene. The CDR3 is 12 amino acids. Trimming removed 4 bases at V and 8 bases at J, with 9 bases between. DNA for the CDR3: TGCGCCAGCAGCCTGGTGTGGGATGAGCAGTTCTTC. This translates into CASSLVWDEQFF.

The V call is TRBV5-1, the J call TRBJ1-2, with D possibly TRBD1 on 6 matching bases. Between the trimmed V and J ends, which lost 2 bases and 7 bases, there was a span of 12 bases. CDR1 is SGHRS and CDR2 is YFSETQ in the germline V gene. The CDR3 extends over 13 amino acids. The CDR3 nucleotides are TGCGCCAGCAGCTTAGACAGGAGGGGTGGCTACACCTTC. It translates to CASSLDRRGGYTF.

The V and J genes are TRBV9 and TRBJ2-1; D assignment may be TRBD1 or TRBD2 (6 bases each). Germline V gene lookup returns CDR1 SGDLS and CDR2 YYNGEE. This CDR3 contains 20 residues. Trimming removed 0 bases from V and 9 bases from J, with 31 bases in between. The CDR3 sequence is CASSVAVGGGLNPSLGEQFF. As DNA, the CDR3 is TGTGCCAGCAGCGTAGCGGTCGGAGGGGGTCTCAACCCATCTCTCGGTGAGCAGTTCTTC.

This clone was found once. This chain links TRBV7-2 with TRBJ1-4, with unresolved D. The CDR3 sequence is 13 residues long. V was clipped by 3 bases and J by 3 bases, with 5 bases between them. Per the germline V gene, CDR1 is SGHTA and CDR2 is FQGNSA. The CDR3 DNA reads as TGTGCCAGCAGCTTTGGGGCTAATGAAAAACTGTTTTTT. Translated: CASSFGANEKLFF.